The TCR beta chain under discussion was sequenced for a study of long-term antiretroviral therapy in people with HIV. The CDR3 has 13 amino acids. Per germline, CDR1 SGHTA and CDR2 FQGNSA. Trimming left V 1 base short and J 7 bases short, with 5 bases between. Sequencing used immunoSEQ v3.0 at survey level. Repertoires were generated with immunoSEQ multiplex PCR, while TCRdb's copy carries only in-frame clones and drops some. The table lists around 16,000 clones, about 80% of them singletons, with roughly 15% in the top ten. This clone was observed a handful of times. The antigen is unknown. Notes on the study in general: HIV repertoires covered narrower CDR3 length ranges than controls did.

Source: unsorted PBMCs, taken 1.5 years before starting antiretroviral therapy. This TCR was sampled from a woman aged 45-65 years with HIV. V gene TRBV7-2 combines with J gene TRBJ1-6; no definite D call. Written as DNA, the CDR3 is TGTGCCAGCAGCTTAGTAATAAATTCACCCCTCCACTTT. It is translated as CASSLVINSPLHF.